The 23 T cell receptor beta chains below come from one sample, sequenced in a study of neurological immune-mediated disorders. MiXCR, applied by TCRdb to the 5' RACE reads, yields one record per CDR3 protein. The table shows approximately 59,000 distinct CDR3 sequences, with 5.2% occurring only once. Specimen: PBMCs. The receptors stem from a human donor with multiple sclerosis. The donor label of this sample is uncertain.

The sample holds many counts of this clonotype. CDR3 sequence (DNA): TGTGCCAGCTGCAGGGGTGGAGGAGGCACTGAAGCTTTCTTT. It is translated as CASCRGGGGTEAFF. This rearrangement joins TRBV2 to TRBJ1-1, with a tentative D call TRBD1 (6 bases). The CDR3 is made up of 14 amino acids. In germline, CDR1 is SNHLY, CDR2 FYNNEI. V shed 8 bases and J shed 4 bases, with 17 bases lying between them.

This clonotype showed up many times. The chain is built from TRBV3-1 and TRBJ2-1, with D maybe TRBD1 (5 bases). V lost 0 bases and J 8 bases, leaving 8 bases between the germline ends. The CDR3 totals 13 residues. CDR1 is LGHDT, CDR2 YNNKEL, per germline (reference sequence). CDR3 bases: TGTGCCAGCAGCCAAGAAGGGGCCCATGAGCAGTTCTTC. This gives the protein CASSQEGAHEQFF.

The gene calls are TRBV29-1 and TRBJ1-2; D perhaps matches TRBD1 (6 bases). V lost 4 bases and J 7 bases, leaving 16 bases between the germline ends. Germline CDR1 is SQVTM and CDR2 is ANQGSEA. CDR3 length: 13 amino acids. CDR3 region: CSVVEDRSRGYTF. Written as DNA, the CDR3 is TGCAGCGTTGTCGAAGACAGGTCTCGTGGCTACACCTTC. The full variable domain, completed using reference TRBV29-1 and TRBJ1-2, is SAVISQKPSRDICQRGTSLTIQCQVDSQVTMMFWYRQQPGQSLTLIATANQGSEATYESGFVIDKFPISRPNLTFSTLTVSNMSPEDSSIYLCSVVEDRSRGYTFGSGTRLTVV.

This clonotype was picked up many times. The rearrangement joins TRBV12-3 or TRBV12-4 to TRBJ1-5, with D possibly matching TRBD1 (5 bases). The CDR3 sequence is 14 residues long. V was pared by 4 bases and J by 4 bases, with 11 bases between. CDR3 sequence reads: CASSSMGGNQPQHF. The CDR3 DNA follows: TGTGCCAGCAGTTCGATGGGGGGAAATCAGCCCCAGCATTTT.

This clonotype was observed many times. J is TRBJ2-3 and V is TRBV20-1, with 12 bases fitting TRBD2. V lost 1 base and J lost 3; bases outside the gene matches: 11. The CDR3 loop spans 18 amino acids. The germline CDR1 and CDR2 sequences are DFQATT and SNEGSKA (reference sequence). In nucleotides, the CDR3 is TGCAGTGCTAGAGGTCTAGCGGGGGGGCCTAGGGGGACAGATACGCAGTATTTT. Translating it yields CSARGLAGGPRGTDTQYF.

The sample holds many counts of this clonotype. The rearrangement links TRBV5-1 to TRBJ2-3, with 10 bases aligning to TRBD2. CDR3 length equals 16 residues. CDR1 SGHRS and CDR2 YFSETQ come from the germline V gene. Losses at the gene ends were 3 bases for V and 0 bases for J; bases not matched to a gene: 4. The CDR3: CASSSGLAASTDTQYF. DNA of the CDR3: TGCGCCAGCAGCTCTGGACTAGCGGCTAGCACAGATACGCAGTATTTT.

This clonotype was counted many times. V gene TRBV20-1 combines with J gene TRBJ1-2, with D hard to call. The CDR3 contains 11 residues. V was shortened by 1 base and J by 6 bases, with 6 bases between the two germline ends. Germline V gene lookup returns CDR1 DFQATT and CDR2 SNEGSKA (reference sequence). In DNA, the CDR3 is TGCAGTGCTAGAGCAGCCGATGGCTACACCTTC. Amino acids: CSARAADGYTF.

This clonotype was seen repeatedly, ten times or more. The V call is TRBV5-6, the J call TRBJ2-1; 7 bases map to TRBD1. The CDR3 is 18 residues long. The J segment lost 4 bases and the V segment lost 1 base, leaving 14 bases of the junction unmatched. Germline assignment: CDR1 SGHDT and CDR2 YYEEEE. This chain's CDR3 is CASSLYQGELDGYNEQFF. CDR3 nucleotides: TGTGCCAGCAGCTTGTATCAGGGGGAGTTAGATGGATACAATGAGCAGTTCTTC.

This clonotype has at least ten counts. Written as DNA, the CDR3 is TGTGCCAGCAGCTTAACGGGCAGGGGCTCCTACAATGAGCAGTTCTTC. It translates to CASSLTGRGSYNEQFF. The J gene is TRBJ2-1, the V gene TRBV7-3; the D gene is possibly TRBD1 (6 bases). The CDR3 runs 16 residues. V lost 0 bases and J lost 0, with 9 bases in between. The germline V gene encodes CDR1 SGHTA and CDR2 FQGTGA.

Ten or more counts support this clonotype. The chain links TRBV11-2 to TRBJ2-2; D not certain. The V gene's germline CDR1 is SGHAT and CDR2 FQNNGV. This CDR3 is built from 14 residues. V lost 1 base, J lost 5 bases, and 8 bases lay in between. In nucleotides, the CDR3 is TGTGCCAGCAGCTTAGCTAGTACTACCGGGGAGCTGTTTTTT. It is translated as CASSLASTTGELFF.

This clonotype showed up many times. This chain joins TRBV4-2 and TRBJ2-2, with 7 bases identical to TRBD1. Germline loops: CDR1 LGHNA, CDR2 YNFKEQ. The trim removed 2 bases at V and 2 bases at J, leaving 5 bases unmatched. The CDR3 loop spans 16 amino acids. The CDR3 here is CASSQPDRTNTGELFF. In nucleotides, the CDR3 is TGTGCCAGCAGCCAACCGGACAGGACCAACACCGGGGAGCTGTTTTTT.

This clonotype was detected ten times or more. J is TRBJ2-5 and V is TRBV4-1; tentative D call: TRBD2 (6 bases). The germline CDR1 and CDR2 sequences are MGHRA and YSYEKL. The length of the CDR3 is 18 residues. Trimming stripped 0 bases from V and 4 bases from J, with 21 bases between. The CDR3 here is CASSQDVFGGAKGETQYF. The CDR3 DNA reads as TGCGCCAGCAGCCAAGACGTATTCGGCGGGGCGAAGGGAGAGACCCAGTACTTC.

This clonotype was seen only a few times. The V and J genes are TRBV6-5 and TRBJ1-1; D remains unclear. CDR3 length: 13 residues. With 2 bases removed from V and 1 base from J, the gap between germline ends came to 5 bases. Per the germline V gene, CDR1 is MNHEY and CDR2 is SVGAGI. CDR3 DNA sequence: TGTGCCAGCAGTTACCTACGGAACACTGAAGCTTTCTTT. It yields the protein CASSYLRNTEAFF.

This clonotype was found many times. V is TRBV5-1 and J is TRBJ1-5; D unclear. Trimming stripped 0 bases from V and 7 bases from J, with 11 bases between. Germline values: CDR1 SGHRS, CDR2 YFSETQ. CDR3 size: 14 residues. CDR3 region: CASSLDERRQPQHF. In DNA, the CDR3 is TGCGCCAGCAGCTTGGATGAGAGGAGGCAGCCCCAGCATTTT.

This clonotype was observed at least ten times. The CDR3 loop reads CSARLRAEAFF. For the CDR3, the DNA is TGCAGTGCTAGGTTGAGGGCTGAAGCTTTCTTT. The J gene is TRBJ1-1, the V gene TRBV20-1; D unresolved. V was cut by 3 bases and J by 6 bases, with 8 bases left in between. Looked up from germline, CDR1 is DFQATT and CDR2 is SNEGSKA (reference sequence). The CDR3 length is 11 residues.

Many counts were recorded for this clonotype. The chain is built from TRBV20-1 and TRBJ1-3; no reliable D call. Germline assignment: CDR1 DFQATT and CDR2 SNEGSKA (reference sequence). Between the trimmed V and J ends, which lost 6 bases and 0 bases, there was a span of 3 bases. This CDR3 contains 11 residues. The CDR3 loop is CSARSGNTIYF. The DNA of the CDR3 is TGCAGTGCACGCTCTGGAAACACCATATATTTT.

At least ten counts were recorded for this clonotype. This rearrangement joins TRBV6-1 to TRBJ2-7, with 11 bases fitting TRBD1. The germline gives CDR1 MNHNS, CDR2 SASEGT. The CDR3 has 16 residues. J lost 6 bases, V lost 3 bases, and 10 bases had no gene match. The CDR3 DNA reads as TGTGCCAGCAGTGAGTATCTAGGGACAGGGGGAAGCGAGCAGTACTTC. Its translation: CASSEYLGTGGSEQYF.

In its sample, this clonotype was seen many times. The chain carries TRBV11-3 and TRBJ2-2, with D maybe TRBD1 (6 bases). In germline, CDR1 is SGHNT, CDR2 YENEEA. V dropped 2 bases and J dropped 6 bases, with 16 bases sitting between them. The CDR3 is 16 residues long. CDR3 nucleotides: TGTGCCAGCAGCTTAAACGGGCCCGGACAGCCCGGGGAGCTGTTTTTT. Amino acid sequence: CASSLNGPGQPGELFF.

In its sample, this clonotype was seen many times. V usage is TRBV20-1 and J usage is TRBJ2-3; 8 bases are a match to TRBD2. Germline assignment: CDR1 DFQATT and CDR2 SNEGSKA (reference sequence). Trimming took 0 bases from V and 6 from J; bases not matched to a gene: 11. The CDR3 is 16 amino acids. The CDR3 loop is CSARDRRLAQSDTQYF. The CDR3 region has the DNA TGCAGTGCTAGAGATCGTCGACTAGCGCAGAGTGATACGCAGTATTTT.

This clonotype was observed many times. The chain links TRBV5-1 to TRBJ2-1, with 9 bases matching TRBD2. V gave up 0 bases and J gave up 9 bases; unmatched junction bases: 4. Germline CDR1 reads SGHRS; CDR2 reads YFSETQ. This CDR3 is built from 14 residues. This CDR3 reads CASSLVAGDTEQFF. Written as DNA, the CDR3 is TGCGCCAGCAGCTTGGTAGCGGGGGATACTGAGCAGTTCTTC.

This clonotype has a count of ten or more. The CDR3 DNA reads TGCAGTGCTAGACAGGGTAATTCACCCCTCCACTTT. It encodes CSARQGNSPLHF. The chain links TRBV20-1 to TRBJ1-6, with D perhaps matching TRBD1 (5 bases). This CDR3 is built from 12 residues. Per the germline V gene, CDR1 is DFQATT and CDR2 is SNEGSKA (reference sequence). Trimming took off 2 bases at V and 6 bases at J, with 5 bases between the two ends.

The sample holds many counts of this clonotype. This chain joins TRBV4-1 and TRBJ2-1, with 8 nucleotides matching TRBD2. V was pared by 1 base and J by 6 bases, with 8 bases of the junction left unmatched. The CDR3 is made up of 16 amino acids. Germline CDR1 MGHRA, CDR2 YSYEKL. CDR3: CASSQVYGGAANEQFF. The CDR3 DNA reads as TGCGCCAGCAGCCAAGTTTACGGGGGGGCCGCCAATGAGCAGTTCTTC.

Ten or more counts support this clonotype. Here the CDR3 DNA reads TGCGCCAGCAGCGCCATACCGGTACAGTCCTATGGCTACACCTTC. This translates into CASSAIPVQSYGYTF. This rearrangement joins TRBV4-1 to TRBJ1-2; no firm D call. The CDR3 extends over 15 amino acids. V was shortened by 5 bases and J by 4 bases, with 17 bases between the two germline ends. Germline CDR1 MGHRA, CDR2 YSYEKL.